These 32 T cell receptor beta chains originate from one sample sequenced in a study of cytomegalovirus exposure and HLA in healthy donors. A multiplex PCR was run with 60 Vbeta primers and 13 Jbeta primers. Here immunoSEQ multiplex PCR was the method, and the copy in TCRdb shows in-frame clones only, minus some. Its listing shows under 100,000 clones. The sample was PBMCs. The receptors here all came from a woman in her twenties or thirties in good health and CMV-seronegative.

Here the CDR3 reads CASSVGSGGADTQYF. For the CDR3, the DNA is TGTGCCAGCAGCGTAGGGAGCGGGGGGGCGGATACGCAGTATTTT. The chain employs TRBV9 and TRBJ2-3; 10 nucleotides line up with TRBD2. V was clipped by 0 bases and J by 6 bases; unmatched bases: 4. This CDR3 spans 15 amino acids. The germline V gene has CDR1 SGDLS and CDR2 YYNGEE.

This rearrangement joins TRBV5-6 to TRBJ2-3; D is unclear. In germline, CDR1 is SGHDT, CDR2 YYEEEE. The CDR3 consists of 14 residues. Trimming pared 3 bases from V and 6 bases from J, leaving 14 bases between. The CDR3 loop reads CASSSSSGDDTQYF. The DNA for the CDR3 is TGTGCCAGCAGCTCCTCGTCGGGTGATGATACGCAGTATTTT.

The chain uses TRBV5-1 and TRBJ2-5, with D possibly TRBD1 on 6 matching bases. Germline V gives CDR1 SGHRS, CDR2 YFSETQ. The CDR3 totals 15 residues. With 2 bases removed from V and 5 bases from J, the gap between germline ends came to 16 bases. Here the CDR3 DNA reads TGCGCCAGCAGCTTAGAACAGGGCTGGAGGGAGACCCAGTACTTC. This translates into CASSLEQGWRETQYF.

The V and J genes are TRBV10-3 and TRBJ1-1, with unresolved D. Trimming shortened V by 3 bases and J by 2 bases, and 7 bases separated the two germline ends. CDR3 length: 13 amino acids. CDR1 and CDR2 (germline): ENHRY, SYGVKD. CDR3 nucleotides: TGTGCCATCAGTGACCAAGCAAACACTGAAGCTTTCTTT. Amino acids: CAISDQANTEAFF.

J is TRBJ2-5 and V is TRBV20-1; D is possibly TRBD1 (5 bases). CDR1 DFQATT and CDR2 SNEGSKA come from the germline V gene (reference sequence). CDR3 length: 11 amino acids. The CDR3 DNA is TGCATGGCAGGGATGGAAGAGACCCAGTACTTC. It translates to CMAGMEETQYF.

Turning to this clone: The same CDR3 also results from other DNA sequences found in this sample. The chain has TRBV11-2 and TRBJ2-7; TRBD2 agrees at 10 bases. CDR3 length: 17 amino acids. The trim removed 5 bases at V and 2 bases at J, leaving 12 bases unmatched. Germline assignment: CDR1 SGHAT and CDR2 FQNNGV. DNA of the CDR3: TGTGCCAGCAGCACACCCCCCTCCGGGACTAGCGCCTACGAGCAGTACTTC. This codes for CASSTPPSGTSAYEQYF.

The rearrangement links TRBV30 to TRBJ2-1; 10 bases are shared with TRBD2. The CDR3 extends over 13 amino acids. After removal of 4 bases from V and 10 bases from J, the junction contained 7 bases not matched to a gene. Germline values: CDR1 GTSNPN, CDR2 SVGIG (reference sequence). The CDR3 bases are TGTGCCTGGACTAGCGGGGGCATACAGGAGCAGTTCTTC. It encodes CAWTSGGIQEQFF.

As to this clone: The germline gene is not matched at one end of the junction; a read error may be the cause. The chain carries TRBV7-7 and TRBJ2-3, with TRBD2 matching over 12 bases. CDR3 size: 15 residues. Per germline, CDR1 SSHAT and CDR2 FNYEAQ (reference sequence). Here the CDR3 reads CASSRTSGALDTQYF. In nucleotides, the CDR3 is TGTGCTAGCAGCCGGACTAGCGGGGCGCTGGATACGCAGTATTTT.

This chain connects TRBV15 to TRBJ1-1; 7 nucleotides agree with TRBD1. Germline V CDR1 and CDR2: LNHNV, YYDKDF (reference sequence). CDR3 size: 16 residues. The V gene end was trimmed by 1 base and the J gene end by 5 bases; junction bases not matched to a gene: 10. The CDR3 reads CATSRGQTGAGTEAFF. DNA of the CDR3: TGTGCCACCAGCAGAGGACAAACAGGGGCGGGAACTGAAGCTTTCTTT.

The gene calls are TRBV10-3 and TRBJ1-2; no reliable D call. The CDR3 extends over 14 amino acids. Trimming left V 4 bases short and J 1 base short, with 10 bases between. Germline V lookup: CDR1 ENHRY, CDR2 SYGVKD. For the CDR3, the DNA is TGTGCCATCAGTGTTAGCGAGTTTAACTATGGCTACACCTTC. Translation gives CAISVSEFNYGYTF.

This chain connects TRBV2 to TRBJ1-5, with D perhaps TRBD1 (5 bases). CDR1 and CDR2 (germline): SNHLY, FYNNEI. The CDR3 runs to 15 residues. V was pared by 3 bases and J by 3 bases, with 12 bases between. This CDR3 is CASSDRTNNNQPQHF. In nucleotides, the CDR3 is TGTGCCAGCAGTGATAGGACAAATAACAATCAGCCCCAGCATTTT. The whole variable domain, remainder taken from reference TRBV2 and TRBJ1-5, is EPEVTQTPSHQVTQMGQEVILRCVPISNHLYFYWYRQILGQKVEFLVSFYNNEISEKSEIFDDQFSVERPDGSNFTLKIRSTKLEDSAMYFCASSDRTNNNQPQHFGDGTRLSIL.

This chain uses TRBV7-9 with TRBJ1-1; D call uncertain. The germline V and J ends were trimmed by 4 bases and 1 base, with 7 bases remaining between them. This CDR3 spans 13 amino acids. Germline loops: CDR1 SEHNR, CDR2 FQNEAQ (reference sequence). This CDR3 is CASSSESNTEAFF. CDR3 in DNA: TGTGCCAGCAGCTCAGAATCGAACACTGAAGCTTTCTTT.

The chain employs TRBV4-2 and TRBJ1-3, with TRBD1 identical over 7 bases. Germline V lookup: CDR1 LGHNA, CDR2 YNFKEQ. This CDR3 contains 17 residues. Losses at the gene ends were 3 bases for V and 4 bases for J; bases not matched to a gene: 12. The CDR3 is CASSQTGQWLAGNTIYF. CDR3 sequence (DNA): TGTGCCAGCAGCCAGACGGGACAGTGGTTGGCGGGAAACACCATATATTTT.

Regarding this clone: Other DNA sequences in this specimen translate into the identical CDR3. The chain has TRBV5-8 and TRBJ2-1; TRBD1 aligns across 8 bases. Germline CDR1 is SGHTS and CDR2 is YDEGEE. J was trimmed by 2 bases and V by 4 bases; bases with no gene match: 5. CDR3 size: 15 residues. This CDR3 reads CASSRGQGTYNEQFF. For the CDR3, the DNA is TGTGCCAGCAGCCGCGGACAGGGAACCTACAATGAGCAGTTCTTC.

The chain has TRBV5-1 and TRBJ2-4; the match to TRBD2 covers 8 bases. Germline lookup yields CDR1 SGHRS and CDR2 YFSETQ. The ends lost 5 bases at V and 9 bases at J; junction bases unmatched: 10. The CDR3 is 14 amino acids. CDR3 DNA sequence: TGCGCCAGCAGTACCGGGACTAGAGGCCTCATTCAGTACTTC. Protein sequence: CASSTGTRGLIQYF. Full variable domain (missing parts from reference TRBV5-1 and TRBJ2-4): KAGVTQTPRYLIKTRGQQVTLSCSPISGHRSVSWYQQTPGQGLQFLFEYFSETQRNKGNFPGRFSGRQFSNSRSEMNVSTLELGDSALYLCASSTGTRGLIQYFGAGTRLSVL.

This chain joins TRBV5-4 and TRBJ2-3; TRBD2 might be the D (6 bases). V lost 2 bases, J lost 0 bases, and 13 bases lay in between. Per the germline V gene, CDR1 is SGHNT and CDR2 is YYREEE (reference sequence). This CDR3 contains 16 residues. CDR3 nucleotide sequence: TGTGCCAGCAGCTTTGCACTAGCTACTAGCACAGATACGCAGTATTTT. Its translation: CASSFALATSTDTQYF.

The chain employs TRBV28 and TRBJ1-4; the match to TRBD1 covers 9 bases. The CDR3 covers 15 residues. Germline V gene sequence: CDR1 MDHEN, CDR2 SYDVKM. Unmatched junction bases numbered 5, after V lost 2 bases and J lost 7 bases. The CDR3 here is CASSLGQGLGEKLFF. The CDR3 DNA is TGTGCCAGCAGTTTAGGACAGGGGTTGGGTGAAAAACTGTTTTTT.

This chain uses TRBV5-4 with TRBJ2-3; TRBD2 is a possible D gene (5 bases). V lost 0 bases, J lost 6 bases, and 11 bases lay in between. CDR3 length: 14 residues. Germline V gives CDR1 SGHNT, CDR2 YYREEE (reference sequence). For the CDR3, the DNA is TGTGCCAGCAGCTTGGCCGCCGGGGAGGATACGCAGTATTTT. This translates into CASSLAAGEDTQYF.

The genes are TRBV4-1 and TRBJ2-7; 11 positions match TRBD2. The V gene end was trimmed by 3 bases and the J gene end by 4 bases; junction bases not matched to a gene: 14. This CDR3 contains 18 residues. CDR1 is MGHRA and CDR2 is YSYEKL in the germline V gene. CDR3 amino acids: CASSQLAGGENSGYEQYF. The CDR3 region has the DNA TGCGCCAGCAGCCAGCTAGCGGGAGGTGAAAATAGTGGTTACGAGCAGTACTTC.

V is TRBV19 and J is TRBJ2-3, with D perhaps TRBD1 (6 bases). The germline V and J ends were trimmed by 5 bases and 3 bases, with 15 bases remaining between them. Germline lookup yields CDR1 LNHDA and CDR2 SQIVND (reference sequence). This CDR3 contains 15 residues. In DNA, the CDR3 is TGTGCCAGTAGTTCCAGGGGATTGCGGACAGATACGCAGTATTTT. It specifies CASSSRGLRTDTQYF.

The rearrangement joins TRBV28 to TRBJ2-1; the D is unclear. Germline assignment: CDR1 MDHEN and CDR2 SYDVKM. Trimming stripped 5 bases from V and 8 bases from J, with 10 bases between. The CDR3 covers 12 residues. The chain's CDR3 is CASSLPYDEQFF. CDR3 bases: TGTGCCAGCAGTCTCCCCTATGATGAGCAGTTCTTC.

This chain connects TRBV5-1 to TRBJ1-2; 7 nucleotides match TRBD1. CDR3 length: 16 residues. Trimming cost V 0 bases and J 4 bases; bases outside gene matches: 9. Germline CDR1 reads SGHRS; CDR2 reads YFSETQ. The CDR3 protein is CASSLVGVGDSYGYTF. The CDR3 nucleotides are TGCGCCAGCAGCTTGGTAGGAGTTGGGGACAGCTATGGCTACACCTTC.

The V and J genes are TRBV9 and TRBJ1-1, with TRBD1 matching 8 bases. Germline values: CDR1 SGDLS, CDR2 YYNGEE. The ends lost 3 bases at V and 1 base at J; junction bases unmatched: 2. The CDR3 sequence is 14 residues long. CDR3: CASSAGQGNTEAFF. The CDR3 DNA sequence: TGTGCCAGCAGCGCCGGACAGGGGAACACTGAAGCTTTCTTT. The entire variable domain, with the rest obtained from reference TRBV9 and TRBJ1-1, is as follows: DSGVTQTPKHLITATGQRVTLRCSPRSGDLSVYWYQQSLDQGLQFLIQYYNGEERAKGNILERFSAQQFPDLHSELNLSSLELGDSALYFCASSAGQGNTEAFFGQGTRLTVV.

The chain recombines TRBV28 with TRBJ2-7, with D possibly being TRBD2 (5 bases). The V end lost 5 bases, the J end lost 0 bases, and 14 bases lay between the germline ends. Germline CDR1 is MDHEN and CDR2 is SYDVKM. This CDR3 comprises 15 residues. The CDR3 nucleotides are TGTGCCAGCAGTACCGGGGTATTTAGCTCCTACGAGCAGTACTTC. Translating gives CASSTGVFSSYEQYF.

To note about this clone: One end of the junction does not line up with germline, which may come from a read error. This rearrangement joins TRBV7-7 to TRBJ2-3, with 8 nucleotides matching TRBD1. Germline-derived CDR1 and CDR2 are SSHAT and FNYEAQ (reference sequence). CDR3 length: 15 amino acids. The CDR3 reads CASSPGTGRTDTQYF. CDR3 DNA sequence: TGTGCTAGCAGCCCCGGGACAGGACGCACAGATACGCAGTATTTT.

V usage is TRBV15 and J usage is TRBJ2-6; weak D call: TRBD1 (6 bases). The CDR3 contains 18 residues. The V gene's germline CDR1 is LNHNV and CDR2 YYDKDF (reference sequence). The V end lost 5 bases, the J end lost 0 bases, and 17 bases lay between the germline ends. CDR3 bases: TGTGCCACCAGCTCAGTGAGGACAGACCCCTCTGGGGCCAACGTCCTGACTTTC. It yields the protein CATSSVRTDPSGANVLTF.

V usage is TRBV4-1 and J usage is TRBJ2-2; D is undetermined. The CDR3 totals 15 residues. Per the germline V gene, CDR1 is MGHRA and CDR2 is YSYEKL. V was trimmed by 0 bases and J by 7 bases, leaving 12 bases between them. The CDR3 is CASSQDGRTGGELFF. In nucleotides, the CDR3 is TGCGCCAGCAGCCAAGATGGCAGAACGGGCGGGGAGCTGTTTTTT.

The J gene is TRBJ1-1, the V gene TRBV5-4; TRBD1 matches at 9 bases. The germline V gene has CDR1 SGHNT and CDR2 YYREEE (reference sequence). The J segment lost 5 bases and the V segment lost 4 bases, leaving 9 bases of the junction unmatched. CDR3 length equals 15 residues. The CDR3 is CASSLKQGAGTEAFF. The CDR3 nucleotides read TGTGCCAGCAGCCTTAAACAGGGGGCAGGAACTGAAGCTTTCTTT.

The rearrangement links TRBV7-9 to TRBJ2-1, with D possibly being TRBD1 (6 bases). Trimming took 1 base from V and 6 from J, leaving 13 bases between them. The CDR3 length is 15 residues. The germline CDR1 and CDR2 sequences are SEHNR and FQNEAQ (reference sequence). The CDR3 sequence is CASSLGTVRSNEQFF. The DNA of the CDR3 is TGTGCCAGCAGCTTAGGGACAGTAAGGTCCAATGAGCAGTTCTTC.

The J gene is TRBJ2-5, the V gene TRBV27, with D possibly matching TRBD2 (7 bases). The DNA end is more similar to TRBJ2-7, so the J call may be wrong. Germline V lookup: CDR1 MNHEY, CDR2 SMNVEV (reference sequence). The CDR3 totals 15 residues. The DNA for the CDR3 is TGTGCCAGCGGTCAGAGGGGGAGGGCGGGATACGAGCAGTACTTC. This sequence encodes CASGQRGRAGYEQYF.

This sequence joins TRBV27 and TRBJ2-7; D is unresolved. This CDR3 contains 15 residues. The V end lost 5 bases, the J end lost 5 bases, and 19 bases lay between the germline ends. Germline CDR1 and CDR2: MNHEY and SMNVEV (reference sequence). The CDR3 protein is CASSRAPASINEQYF. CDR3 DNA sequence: TGTGCCAGCAGTCGTGCCCCAGCGTCCATCAACGAGCAGTACTTC.

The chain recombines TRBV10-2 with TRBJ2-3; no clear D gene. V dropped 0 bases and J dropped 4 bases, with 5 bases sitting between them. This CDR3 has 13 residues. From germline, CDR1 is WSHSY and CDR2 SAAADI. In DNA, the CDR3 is TGCGCCAGCAGTGAGTCAACTGCAGATACGCAGTATTTT. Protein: CASSESTADTQYF.